The 24 T cell receptor beta chains presented below share a single source sample, sequenced in a study of blood T cell repertoires in COVID-19. The repertoire was sequenced with immunoSEQ multiplex PCR; TCRdb's copy has only in-frame clones and lacks some. Here the sample spans over 200,000 clones, about 90% being singletons. The sequencing input was PBMCs or T cells enriched from blood (not recorded which). These receptors came from a woman in her twenties or thirties who had been exposed to COVID-19.

This sequence joins TRBV5-6 and TRBJ1-1, with 7 bases lining up with TRBD1. The CDR3 length is 16 residues. The junction had 9 bases not matched to a gene; V was cut back by 4 bases and J by 0 bases. Germline assignment: CDR1 SGHDT and CDR2 YYEEEE. The DNA for the CDR3 is TGTGCCAGCAGCCCTTCGACAGGGCGCCTGAACACTGAAGCTTTCTTT. Translated: CASSPSTGRLNTEAFF.

V is TRBV11-3 and J is TRBJ1-1; 9 bases align to TRBD1. Trimming took 3 bases from V and 1 from J; bases not matched to a gene: 0. Germline CDR1 reads SGHNT; CDR2 reads YENEEA. The CDR3 length is 14 residues. The DNA for the CDR3 is TGTGCCAGCAGCTTGGGACAGGGGAACACTGAAGCTTTCTTT. Translated: CASSLGQGNTEAFF.

The rearrangement uses TRBV2 and TRBJ1-2; 7 bases are a match to TRBD1. Per germline, CDR1 SNHLY and CDR2 FYNNEI. The CDR3 is made up of 13 amino acids. Losses at the gene ends were 6 bases for V and 9 bases for J; bases not matched to a gene: 10. The CDR3 region is CASRSDRDESYTF. For the CDR3, the DNA is TGTGCCAGCAGATCCGACAGGGATGAAAGCTACACCTTC.

In regard to this clone: The junction differs from germline at one of its ends, possibly a read error. This chain uses TRBV7-7 with TRBJ2-2; the D is unclear. CDR1 SSHAT and CDR2 FNYEAQ come from the germline V gene (reference sequence). The CDR3 extends over 15 amino acids. CDR3 in amino acids: CASSLGLTNTGELFF. The CDR3 DNA reads TGTGCTAGCAGCTTAGGCCTAACTAACACCGGGGAGCTGTTTTTT.

The chain has TRBV5-8 and TRBJ1-5; D unclear. Per the germline V gene, CDR1 is SGHTS and CDR2 is YDEGEE. The ends were cut back, 2 bases at V and 7 bases at J, with 7 bases in the middle. CDR3 size: 12 residues. The CDR3 reads CASSFLGQPQHF. The DNA for the CDR3 is TGTGCCAGCAGCTTCCTGGGCCAGCCCCAGCATTTT.

The count of this clone is one. The chain recombines TRBV27 with TRBJ1-6; 8 nucleotides align to TRBD1. Germline V gives CDR1 MNHEY, CDR2 SMNVEV (reference sequence). The CDR3 is made up of 19 amino acids. Trimming removed 5 bases from V and 4 bases from J; junction bases left unmatched: 16. The chain's CDR3 is CASSPASSTGEFYNSPLHF. DNA for the CDR3: TGTGCCAGCAGTCCCGCCTCCTCGACAGGGGAGTTTTATAATTCACCCCTCCACTTT.

This clone occurred a few times. The J gene is TRBJ2-7, the V gene TRBV27, with 8 bases matching TRBD2. The ends lost 2 bases at V and 2 bases at J; junction bases unmatched: 5. CDR1 MNHEY and CDR2 SMNVEV come from the germline V gene (reference sequence). This CDR3 region has 15 residues. The CDR3 here is CASSLRLAGAYEQYF. CDR3 coding DNA: TGTGCCAGCAGTTTAAGGCTAGCGGGTGCCTACGAGCAGTACTTC.

The chain uses TRBV5-1 and TRBJ2-1; TRBD1 is a possible D gene (5 bases). Germline V gene data show CDR1 as SGHRS and CDR2 as YFSETQ. The length of the CDR3 is 17 residues. V shed 1 base and J shed 10 bases, with 24 bases lying between them. This CDR3 reads CASSLLPSARRAGEQFF. CDR3 nucleotide sequence: TGCGCCAGCAGCTTGCTGCCCTCGGCCAGACGGGCAGGGGAGCAGTTCTTC.

This clone was found many times. The chain carries TRBV28 and TRBJ2-1, with D perhaps matching TRBD2 (6 bases). Per the germline V gene, CDR1 is MDHEN and CDR2 is SYDVKM. The CDR3 consists of 14 residues. The ends were cut back, 7 bases at V and 0 bases at J, with 10 bases in the middle. The CDR3 is CASTPGLSYNEQFF. The CDR3 DNA follows: TGTGCCAGCACCCCGGGACTCTCCTACAATGAGCAGTTCTTC.

This sequence joins TRBV2 and TRBJ2-7, with 14 bases matching TRBD2. CDR1 and CDR2 from the germline V gene are SNHLY and FYNNEI. The CDR3 contains 17 residues. Germline trimming cut 6 bases from V and 3 bases from J; bases unmatched to any gene: 10. The DNA of the CDR3 is TGTGCCAGCAGGATCCCGGGACTAGCGGGAGACCTCTACGAGCAGTACTTC. This translates into CASRIPGLAGDLYEQYF.

CDR3: CASSLQGAVTGELFF. The CDR3 bases are TGTGCCAGCAGCCTACAGGGGGCGGTTACCGGGGAGCTGTTTTTT. V gene TRBV28 combines with J gene TRBJ2-2; TRBD1 matches 9 bases. The CDR3 runs 15 residues. In germline, CDR1 is MDHEN, CDR2 SYDVKM. V shed 6 bases and J 5 bases; nucleotides not matched to a gene: 7.

This chain joins TRBV30 and TRBJ1-4; 9 bases match TRBD1. The CDR3 extends over 16 amino acids. The germline V gene encodes CDR1 GTSNPN and CDR2 SVGIG (reference sequence). Trimming cost V 0 bases and J 6 bases; bases outside gene matches: 8. The CDR3 is CAWSVFPGQGDEKLFF. The DNA for the CDR3 is TGTGCCTGGAGTGTATTCCCGGGACAGGGCGATGAAAAACTGTTTTTT.

There are a few counts of this clone. The sample holds other DNA sequences that translate to the same CDR3. The chain recombines TRBV7-2 with TRBJ2-1; D is perhaps TRBD2 (6 bases). Per germline, CDR1 SGHTA and CDR2 FQGNSA. V was pared by 2 bases and J by 1 base, with 9 bases between. The CDR3 has 15 residues. The CDR3 here is CASSLSSGSYNEQFF. DNA for the CDR3: TGTGCCAGCAGCTTATCAAGCGGGTCCTACAATGAGCAGTTCTTC.

The chain couples TRBV2 to TRBJ1-2, with a tentative D call TRBD1 (5 bases). Germline V lookup: CDR1 SNHLY, CDR2 FYNNEI. CDR3 length: 13 amino acids. With 6 bases removed from V and 3 bases from J, the gap between germline ends came to 11 bases. As DNA, the CDR3 is TGTGCCAGCAGGGCAGGGCTGGACTATGGCTACACCTTC. Its protein is CASRAGLDYGYTF.

V is TRBV5-1 and J is TRBJ1-2, with no clear D. The CDR3 is 14 amino acids. Germline V gene lookup returns CDR1 SGHRS and CDR2 YFSETQ. Trimming removed 3 bases at V and 4 bases at J, with 13 bases between. This CDR3 reads CASSSSGGIYGYTF. In DNA, the CDR3 is TGCGCCAGCAGCTCCTCAGGAGGGATCTATGGCTACACCTTC.

This sequence joins TRBV4-2 and TRBJ1-4, with D unclear. The CDR3 totals 15 residues. Germline CDR1 is LGHNA and CDR2 is YNFKEQ. V gave up 0 bases and J gave up 3 bases, with 8 bases separating them. CDR3 in amino acids: CASSQDWSSNEKLFF. CDR3 bases: TGTGCCAGCAGCCAAGATTGGAGTTCTAATGAAAAACTGTTTTTT.

This chain joins TRBV3-1 (or the pseudogene TRBV3-2) and TRBJ1-6, with 8 bases fitting TRBD1. The J segment lost 7 bases and the V segment lost 6 bases, leaving 8 bases of the junction unmatched. CDR3 length: 15 residues. Germline values: CDR1 LGHDT, CDR2 YNNKEL (reference sequence). The CDR3 is CASRAGQGGNSPLHF. DNA of the CDR3: TGTGCCAGCAGGGCTGGACAGGGCGGGAATTCACCCCTCCACTTT.

The chain has TRBV3-1 (or the pseudogene TRBV3-2) and TRBJ2-7; D possibly corresponds to TRBD1 (5 bases). V was trimmed by 1 base and J by 6 bases, leaving 10 bases between them. This CDR3 is 13 amino acids long. The germline CDR1 and CDR2 sequences are LGHDT and YNNKEL (reference sequence). The CDR3 is CASSQGFRGEQYF. CDR3 bases: TGTGCCAGCAGCCAAGGCTTTAGGGGCGAGCAGTACTTC.

The chain combines TRBV18 with TRBJ2-4; no firm D call. Germline V gene lookup returns CDR1 KGHSH and CDR2 LQKENI. V was cut by 3 bases and J by 1 base, with 13 bases left in between. There are 16 residues in the CDR3. CDR3 sequence: CASSPPVQAAKNIQYF. In DNA form, the CDR3 reads TGTGCCAGCTCACCCCCCGTGCAGGCGGCCAAAAACATTCAGTACTTC.

This chain joins TRBV5-1 and TRBJ2-2; 7 bases fit TRBD2. The trim removed 4 bases at V and 2 bases at J, leaving 11 bases unmatched. Germline V lookup: CDR1 SGHRS, CDR2 YFSETQ. The CDR3 totals 17 residues. The DNA of the CDR3 is TGCGCCAGCAGCACCCAACTAGCGTGGGGAAACACCGGGGAGCTGTTTTTT. Amino acids: CASSTQLAWGNTGELFF.

The genes are TRBV12-3 or TRBV12-4 and TRBJ1-4; perhaps TRBD1 as D (5 bases). The CDR3 is 13 residues long. The V and J ends lost 5 bases and 8 bases respectively, with 12 bases between them. The CDR3 DNA reads as TGTGCCAGCAGTCCCCGGTCAGGGGAAAAACTGTTTTTT. It is translated as CASSPRSGEKLFF.

The rearrangement joins TRBV19 to TRBJ1-1, with 11 nucleotides matching TRBD1. V was pared by 5 bases and J by 5 bases, with 7 bases of the junction left unmatched. Germline V gene data show CDR1 as LNHDA and CDR2 as SQIVND (reference sequence). This CDR3 spans 15 amino acids. The chain's CDR3 is CASSPPGQGVTEAFF. CDR3 coding DNA: TGTGCCAGTAGTCCTCCGGGACAGGGGGTAACTGAAGCTTTCTTT.

The J gene is TRBJ2-3, the V gene TRBV27; 11 bases are shared with TRBD2. V lost 8 bases, J lost 4 bases, and 20 bases stayed unmatched. The CDR3 covers 19 residues. Germline CDR1 and CDR2: MNHEY and SMNVEV (reference sequence). The CDR3 sequence is CASHWDGTSGSWGADTQYF. DNA of the CDR3: TGTGCCAGCCATTGGGACGGGACTAGCGGCTCGTGGGGTGCAGATACGCAGTATTTT.

A few counts support this clone. Other DNA sequences in the sample encode the same CDR3. The chain carries TRBV30 and TRBJ1-5; tentative D call: TRBD1 (5 bases). The V gene's germline CDR1 is GTSNPN and CDR2 SVGIG (reference sequence). The CDR3 runs to 15 residues. V lost 0 bases and J lost 4, with 13 bases in between. Written as DNA, the CDR3 is TGTGCCTGGAGTGTACGCGGGGCGGGAAATCAGCCCCAGCATTTT. Amino acids: CAWSVRGAGNQPQHF. Full variable domain (outside the CDR3, taken from reference TRBV30 and TRBJ1-5): SQTIHQWPATLVQPVGSPLSLECTVEGTSNPNLYWYRQAAGRGLQLLFYSVGIGQISSEVPQNLSASRPQDRQFILSSKKLLLSDSGFYLCAWSVRGAGNQPQHFGDGTRLSIL.